This section outlines one T cell receptor (beta chain) sequence together with its context. This sample was taken from a study of blood T cells in healthy people across ages. Together with a sample-barcoded 5' primer, a J-beta primer mix was included in a second PCR lasting about 7 to 11 cycles. TCRdb passed the 5' RACE reads through MiXCR, listing each CDR3 protein once. Here the sample spans some 1.5 million distinct CDR3 sequences, less than 45% being singletons. Germline values: CDR1 SGHKS, CDR2 YYEKEE (reference sequence). This CDR3 is built from 14 residues. V was cut by 2 bases and J by 4 bases, with 10 bases left in between.

The sequenced sample consisted of blood. This TCR came from a woman aged 18 to 35 in good health. This chain uses TRBV5-5 with TRBJ1-5; D not resolved. Written as DNA, the CDR3 is TGTGCCAGCAGCTTATCTACGGTGAATCAGCCCCAGCATTTT. Translation: CASSLSTVNQPQHF.